This T cell receptor (beta chain) comes out of a study of tumor and adjacent non-tumor tissue in lung cancer. As for the study in general: Aged about 31 to 80 years, patients included 9 to 11 men and a few women with stage I to III disease. On average, productive TCRbeta reads reached about 4.17 million per sample.

This sample's RNA came from whole unsorted tissue. The normal lung tissue was taken more than 3 cm from the tumor edge. Newly diagnosed lung cancer patients had thoracic surgery in China, August–late 2014, without prior chemotherapy. A note on this clonotype: The antigen is unknown. The junction differs from germline at one of its ends, possibly a read error.

The library came from three nested PCR rounds adapted from ARM-PCR protocols. TCRdb ran MiXCR on the multiplex PCR reads and lists one entry per CDR3 protein. The sample yields 48,000 or so distinct CDR3 sequences, around 64% seen once. Notes on the study in general: Tumor repertoires had a smaller top 100 clone share than normal lung.

Germline CDR1 is LGHNA and CDR2 is YNFKEQ. The CDR3 length is 16 residues. The chain uses TRBV4-2 and TRBJ2-3, with 9 nucleotides matching TRBD2. Input material: distant non-tumor lung tissue. The receptor was isolated from a woman in her seventies with non-small cell lung cancer. CDR3 DNA sequence: TGTGCCAACAGCCAAGAGGGCAGCGGGAGGACGGATACGCAGTATTTT. This gives the protein CANSQEGSGRTDTQYF.